The T cell receptor beta chain under discussion was sequenced for a study of blood T cell repertoires in COVID-19. Method: immunoSEQ multiplex PCR; TCRdb's copy keeps in-frame clones and lacks some. The table lists 70,000 or so clones, about 68% of them singletons. The TCR comes from a woman in her sixties or seventies with acute or convalescent COVID-19. The material sequenced was peripheral blood.

CDR3 region: CAWSGEVRRGPPTGELFF. The DNA for the CDR3 is TGTGCCTGGAGTGGGGAAGTAAGGAGAGGGCCGCCTACCGGGGAGCTGTTTTTT. This sequence joins TRBV30 and TRBJ2-2; possibly TRBD2 for D (5 bases). CDR1 GTSNPN and CDR2 SVGIG come from the germline V gene (reference sequence). With 1 base removed from V and 5 bases from J, the gap between germline ends came to 23 bases. CDR3 size: 18 residues.